These 32 T cell receptor beta chains were all obtained from the same sample, sequenced in a study of metastatic and nonmetastatic thyroid tumors. None of the patients had undergone any treatment ahead of thyroid surgery. TCRdb reanalyzed the PCR reads via MiXCR. Found here are about 6,100 clones, roughly 33% of them singletons; the top ten hold over 35%. The specimen was adjacent normal tissue. Receptors were obtained from a male donor with papillary thyroid cancer or a benign thyroid nodule (not recorded which). Some clones in this sample may be carry-over from other donors' samples.

The chain recombines TRBV12-3 or TRBV12-4 with TRBJ1-2; a possible D gene is TRBD1 (5 bases). The ends were cut back, 5 bases at V and 8 bases at J, with 21 bases in the middle. This CDR3 spans 15 amino acids. The CDR3 here is CASSPGAGHRWGYTF. CDR3 sequence (DNA): TGTGCCAGCAGTCCTGGGGCAGGCCACCGGTGGGGCTACACCTTC.

This clone was counted only a few times. The V gene is TRBV9, the J gene TRBJ1-2, with D hard to call. Germline CDR1 reads SGDLS; CDR2 reads YYNGEE. This CDR3 spans 9 amino acids. V lost 3 bases and J 10 bases, leaving 4 bases between the germline ends. The CDR3 is CASSDDYTF. DNA of the CDR3: TGTGCCAGCAGCGATGACTACACCTTC.

Comments on this clone: One junction end disagrees with the germline gene, perhaps due to a read error. The gene calls are TRBV20-1 and TRBJ2-5; 8 nucleotides match TRBD2. This CDR3 is built from 14 residues. Germline V lookup: CDR1 DFQATT, CDR2 SNEGSKA (reference sequence). The CDR3 protein is CSVSTSGPPGTKYF. The CDR3 DNA reads TGCAGTGTCTCAACTAGCGGCCCCCCTGGGACCAAGTACTTC.

This chain joins TRBV9 and TRBJ2-7; D unclear. The V gene lost 0 bases and the J gene lost 4 bases, with 11 bases spanning the gap. Germline CDR1 SGDLS, CDR2 YYNGEE. The CDR3 totals 14 residues. CDR3 in amino acids: CASSVDDTGYEQYF. The CDR3 bases are TGTGCCAGCAGCGTAGACGACACCGGATACGAGCAGTACTTC.

This clone is classed as medium-sized (0.01 to 0.1%). The V call is TRBV6-5, the J call TRBJ2-1; D remains ambiguous. Germline values: CDR1 MNHEY, CDR2 SVGAGI. V was pared by 0 bases and J by 9 bases, with 6 bases between. The CDR3 consists of 12 residues. CDR3 protein: CASSYSGSEQFF. The CDR3 coding sequence is TGTGCCAGCAGTTACTCAGGCTCTGAGCAGTTCTTC.

This clone was counted between two and nine times. Germline and junction disagree at one end, which may indicate a read error. The chain joins TRBV6-2 or TRBV6-3 to TRBJ2-5; no firm D call. The DNA end is more similar to TRBJ2-1, so the J call may be wrong. CDR1 MNHEY and CDR2 SVGEGT come from the germline V gene. The CDR3 has 14 residues. The CDR3 spells CASSYSTASAGQFF. The DNA for the CDR3 is TGCGCCAGCAGTTACTCGACCGCCTCGGCTGGGCAGTTCTTC.

This chain joins TRBV20-1 and TRBJ2-7; possibly TRBD1 or TRBD2 for D (6 bases each). Germline CDR1 and CDR2: DFQATT and SNEGSKA (reference sequence). The CDR3 sequence is 13 residues long. V was cut by 5 bases and J by 4 bases, with 15 bases left in between. DNA of the CDR3: TGCAGTGCTTACAGAGGGGGGATATACGAGCAGTACTTC. Its translation: CSAYRGGIYEQYF.

This rearrangement joins TRBV20-1 to TRBJ2-7, with 7 positions matching TRBD2. The length of the CDR3 is 15 residues. Unmatched junction bases numbered 12, after V lost 4 bases and J lost 3 bases. Germline CDR1 is DFQATT and CDR2 is SNEGSKA (reference sequence). The CDR3 sequence is CSANSNRDYNYEQYF. The CDR3 DNA reads as TGCAGTGCTAACTCAAACCGGGACTACAACTACGAGCAGTACTTC.

This clone was counted a few times. The chain has TRBV11-1 and TRBJ2-2; 14 bases map to TRBD2. Germline CDR1 SGHAT, CDR2 FQDESV (reference sequence). J was trimmed by 3 bases and V by 5 bases; bases with no gene match: 5. CDR3 length: 17 residues. CDR3 residues: CASSGRTSGGYTGELFF. CDR3 DNA sequence: TGTGCCAGCAGCGGGCGGACTAGCGGGGGGTACACCGGGGAGCTGTTTTTT.

The V call is TRBV19, the J call TRBJ2-1; TRBD2 agrees at 9 bases. V dropped 3 bases and J dropped 5; count of bases not matched to a gene: 11. Germline CDR1 reads LNHDA; CDR2 reads SQIVND (reference sequence). The length of the CDR3 is 17 residues. CDR3 sequence: CASSILAGNAGNNEQFF. As DNA, the CDR3 is TGTGCCAGTAGTATTCTAGCGGGGAACGCGGGGAACAATGAGCAGTTCTTC.

By share, this clone ranks as medium-sized. This sequence joins TRBV11-2 and TRBJ2-1; 11 nucleotides line up with TRBD2. CDR3 length equals 16 residues. Germline CDR1 and CDR2: SGHAT and FQNNGV. Trimming removed 5 bases from V and 7 bases from J; junction bases left unmatched: 10. CDR3 DNA: TGTGCCAGCAGCCCCGGGACTAGCGGATTTAAGAATGAGCAGTTCTTC. Translation gives CASSPGTSGFKNEQFF. Complete variable domain (other parts from reference TRBV11-2 and TRBJ2-1): EAGVAQSPRYKIIEKRQSVAFWCNPISGHATLYWYQQILGQGPKLLIQFQNNGVVDDSQLPKDRFSAERLKGVDSTLKIQPAKLEDSAVYLCASSPGTSGFKNEQFFGPGTRLTVL.

With respect to this clone: The junction and the germline gene differ at one end; a read error may be behind it. This chain connects TRBV6-1 to TRBJ2-7, with TRBD1 matching 7 bases. Germline V gene lookup returns CDR1 MNHNS and CDR2 SASEGT. The CDR3 contains 15 residues. CDR3 loop: CSSTGAWVCTYEQYF. CDR3 nucleotides: TGTTCCAGCACAGGGGCCTGGGTATGTACTTACGAGCAGTACTTC.

V usage is TRBV20-1 and J usage is TRBJ1-1, with D unresolved. V shed 6 bases and J shed 1 base, with 12 bases lying between them. CDR1 is DFQATT, CDR2 SNEGSKA, per germline (reference sequence). The CDR3 is 13 residues long. The CDR3, as DNA: TGCAGTGCCACCGATGTGGGGAACACTGAAGCTTTCTTT. Residues: CSATDVGNTEAFF.

This clone has just one count. Since the CDR3 does not end with the conserved phenylalanine or tryptophan, this likely comes from a read error. The V and J genes are TRBV27 and TRBJ1-1, with D possibly being TRBD1 (5 bases). Trimming stripped 5 bases from V and 2 bases from J, with 15 bases between. Germline lookup yields CDR1 MNHEY and CDR2 SMNVEV (reference sequence). The CDR3 contains 15 residues. Here the CDR3 DNA reads TGTGCCAGCAGTCCAACGGACAATTCTAACACTGAAGCTTTCAAA. This encodes CASSPTDNSNTEAFK.

This clone has only a few counts. The chain has TRBV28 and TRBJ1-1; D is uncertain. The CDR3 consists of 10 residues. Per the germline V gene, CDR1 is MDHEN and CDR2 is SYDVKM. The V and J ends lost 8 bases and 3 bases respectively, with 4 bases between them. The CDR3: CASLDTEAFF. The DNA of the CDR3 is TGTGCCAGCCTCGACACTGAAGCTTTCTTT. Drawing the rest from reference TRBV28 and TRBJ1-1, the complete variable domain is DVKVTQSSRYLVKRTGEKVFLECVQDMDHENMFWYRQDPGLGLRLIYFSYDVKMKEKGDIPEGYSVSREKKERFSLILESASTNQTSMYLCASLDTEAFFGQGTRLTVV.

The J gene is TRBJ2-7, the V gene TRBV4-3, with D perhaps matching TRBD1 or TRBD2 (5 bases each). Trimming shortened V by 0 bases and J by 3 bases, and 15 bases separated the two germline ends. Germline CDR1 LGHNA, CDR2 YSLEER. The CDR3 spans 16 residues. CDR3 in DNA: TGCGCCAGCAGCCAAGATAGGGGAGCGAAATACTACGAGCAGTACTTC. Amino acid sequence: CASSQDRGAKYYEQYF.

As for this clone: The sample contains more than one DNA sequence encoding this CDR3. The chain is built from TRBV12-3 or TRBV12-4 and TRBJ2-7, with D possibly TRBD1 on 6 matching bases. V lost 4 bases to trimming and J lost 6 bases, with 16 bases between them. The CDR3 totals 14 residues. The CDR3 spells CASSWGHTLGEQYF. The DNA for the CDR3 is TGTGCCAGCAGTTGGGGGCACACCCTTGGCGAGCAGTACTTC.

The V and J genes are TRBV7-9 and TRBJ1-1, with no clear D. This CDR3 has 15 amino acids. With 2 bases removed from V and 0 bases from J, the gap between germline ends came to 10 bases. CDR1 and CDR2 from the germline V gene are SEHNR and FQNEAQ (reference sequence). The CDR3 bases are TGTGCCAGCAGCTTAACCACGGCTCTGAACACTGAAGCTTTCTTT. It is translated as CASSLTTALNTEAFF.

The chain couples TRBV20-1 to TRBJ2-1, with D tentatively TRBD1 or TRBD2 (5 bases each). There are 14 residues in the CDR3. Looked up from germline, CDR1 is DFQATT and CDR2 is SNEGSKA (reference sequence). Trimming removed 4 bases from V and 5 bases from J, with 15 bases in between. Here the CDR3 DNA reads TGCAGTGCTATTTGGGACGTCTGGCACAATGAGCAGTTCTTC. It yields the protein CSAIWDVWHNEQFF.

In this sample, this clone turned up a few times. The J gene is TRBJ1-3, the V gene TRBV4-1; 11 bases are a match to TRBD1. This CDR3 spans 17 amino acids. Germline CDR1 MGHRA, CDR2 YSYEKL. After removal of 0 bases from V and 7 bases from J, the junction contained 8 bases not matched to a gene. This CDR3 reads CASSQDSLRDRGNTIYF. Here the CDR3 DNA reads TGCGCCAGCAGCCAAGATTCCCTCCGGGACAGGGGGAACACCATATATTTT.

Only a few counts were recorded for this clone. This chain connects TRBV6-4 to TRBJ2-5; D not resolved. Trimming left V 5 bases short and J 1 base short, with 11 bases between. The germline V gene has CDR1 MRHNA and CDR2 SNTAGT. CDR3 length equals 14 residues. The CDR3: CASSFPETQETQYF. CDR3 DNA: TGTGCCAGCAGTTTTCCGGAGACCCAAGAGACCCAGTACTTC.

This clone was detected a few times. This chain links TRBV6-2 or TRBV6-3 with TRBJ1-5, with D hard to call. The CDR3 totals 11 residues. Germline CDR1 and CDR2: MNHEY and SVGEGT. The CDR3 nucleotides read TGTACGACCCCCGGAGGTCAGCCCCAGCATTTT. As protein: CTTPGGQPQHF.

The chain uses TRBV11-1 and TRBJ2-7; 7 bases fit TRBD2. The CDR3 has 16 residues. The V gene's germline CDR1 is SGHAT and CDR2 FQDESV (reference sequence). V lost 5 bases, J lost 2 bases, and 12 bases stayed unmatched. Here the CDR3 DNA reads TGTGCCAGCAGCCCCCGAGGGAGGGATGCGACCTACGAGCAGTACTTC. Translating gives CASSPRGRDATYEQYF.

The V and J genes are TRBV27 and TRBJ2-1; D unclear. Germline V gives CDR1 MNHEY, CDR2 SMNVEV (reference sequence). Trimming removed 3 bases at V and 2 bases at J, with 8 bases between. This CDR3 is 14 amino acids long. The CDR3: CASSFGAAYNEQFF. Here the CDR3 DNA reads TGTGCCAGCAGTTTTGGCGCGGCCTACAATGAGCAGTTCTTC.

This chain's CDR3 is CSATTGQELNTEAFF. The CDR3 DNA reads as TGCAGTGCTACAACCGGACAGGAACTGAACACTGAAGCTTTCTTT. The rearrangement links TRBV20-1 to TRBJ1-1, with 7 bases that match TRBD1. V was clipped by 4 bases and J by 0 bases; unmatched bases: 8. The CDR3 extends over 15 amino acids. The V gene's germline CDR1 is DFQATT and CDR2 SNEGSKA (reference sequence).

The chain has TRBV12-3 or TRBV12-4 and TRBJ2-2, with D tentatively TRBD2 (5 bases). V was shortened by 1 base and J by 4 bases, with 13 bases between the two germline ends. This CDR3 comprises 16 residues. The CDR3 here is CASSLGSGRSTGELFF. As DNA, the CDR3 is TGTGCCAGCAGTTTAGGGTCGGGGAGATCCACCGGGGAGCTGTTTTTT.

This clone showed up just a few times. This rearrangement joins TRBV10-1 to TRBJ2-7, with 8 bases lining up with TRBD2. V was pared by 6 bases and J by 1 base, with 2 bases of the junction left unmatched. The CDR3 is 13 amino acids. The germline CDR1 and CDR2 sequences are WNHNN and SYGVQD (reference sequence). The CDR3 region is CASSLAGSYEQYF. CDR3 sequence (DNA): TGCGCCAGCAGCCTAGCGGGTTCCTACGAGCAGTACTTC.

This clone came up a few times. The chain is built from TRBV28 and TRBJ2-2; 11 nucleotides agree with TRBD2. Trimming cost V 2 bases and J 1 base; bases outside gene matches: 6. This CDR3 spans 18 amino acids. The germline V gene encodes CDR1 MDHEN and CDR2 SYDVKM. Here the CDR3 reads CASSLTGLAGGNTGELFF. The CDR3 bases are TGTGCCAGCAGTTTAACCGGACTAGCGGGCGGGAACACCGGGGAGCTGTTTTTT.

As concerns this clone: The sample holds other DNA sequences that translate to the same CDR3. The DNA for the CDR3 is TGCGCCAGCGGGACGAACTATGGCTACACCTTC. This encodes CASGTNYGYTF. The rearrangement joins TRBV5-1 to TRBJ1-2; TRBD1 is a possible D gene (5 bases). CDR3 length: 11 residues. Germline V CDR1 and CDR2: SGHRS, YFSETQ. Trimming took 7 bases from V and 2 from J, leaving 6 bases between them.

This chain links TRBV6-1 with TRBJ2-7, with D possibly matching TRBD1 (6 bases). The germline V gene encodes CDR1 MNHNS and CDR2 SASEGT. The CDR3 is 12 residues long. V lost 11 bases and J lost 2, with 13 bases in between. In DNA, the CDR3 is TGTGCCGGGGCTCGACAGGCCTACGAGCAGTACTTC. This encodes CAGARQAYEQYF.

This chain joins TRBV20-1 and TRBJ1-5; 11 positions match TRBD1. The germline gives CDR1 DFQATT, CDR2 SNEGSKA (reference sequence). Trimming took 6 bases from V and 6 from J; bases not matched to a gene: 7. The CDR3 spans 14 residues. The CDR3 DNA is TGCAGTGCCAGGACAGGGGGCACGGTTCAGCCCCAGCATTTT. This sequence encodes CSARTGGTVQPQHF.

In this sample, this clone turned up a few times. V and J are TRBV6-1 and TRBJ1-1; D unresolved. Germline CDR1 reads MNHNS; CDR2 reads SASEGT. Between the trimmed V and J ends, which lost 5 bases and 13 bases, there was a span of 17 bases. CDR3 length: 12 residues. DNA for the CDR3: TGTGCCAGCAGTCAACCGGAGGGTTCGGATTTCTTT. Its protein product is CASSQPEGSDFF.